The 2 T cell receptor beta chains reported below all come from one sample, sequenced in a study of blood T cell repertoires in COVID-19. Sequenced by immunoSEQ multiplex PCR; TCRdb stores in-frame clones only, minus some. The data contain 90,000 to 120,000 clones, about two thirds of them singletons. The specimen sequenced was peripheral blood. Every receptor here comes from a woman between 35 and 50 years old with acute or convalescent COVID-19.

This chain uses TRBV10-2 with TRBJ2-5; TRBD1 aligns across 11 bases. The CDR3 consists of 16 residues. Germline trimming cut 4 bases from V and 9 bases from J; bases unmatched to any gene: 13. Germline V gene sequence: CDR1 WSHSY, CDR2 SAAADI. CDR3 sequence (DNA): TGCGCCAGCAGTGTCCGGTTCGGGGACAGGGGGTATTCCCAGTACTTC. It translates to CASSVRFGDRGYSQYF.

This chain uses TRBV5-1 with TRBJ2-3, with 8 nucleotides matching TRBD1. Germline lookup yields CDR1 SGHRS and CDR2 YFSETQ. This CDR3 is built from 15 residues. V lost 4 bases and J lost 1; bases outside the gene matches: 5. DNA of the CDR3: TGCGCCAGCAGCATGGACAGGGTGGGCACAGATACGCAGTATTTT. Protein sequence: CASSMDRVGTDTQYF.